The 32 T cell receptor beta chains below were found in one sample sequenced in a study of cytomegalovirus exposure and HLA in healthy donors. Amplification used 60 Vbeta primers and 13 Jbeta primers. The assay was immunoSEQ multiplex PCR, and TCRdb's table has in-frame clones only and misses some. Of around 170,000 clones listed, roughly 80% are singletons. Sequenced material: PBMCs. Receptor source: a man aged 50 or older in good health and CMV-seropositive.

As to this clone: Other DNA sequences in the sample encode the same CDR3. The genes are TRBV6-5 and TRBJ2-7; 11 bases match TRBD2. V dropped 6 bases and J dropped 7; count of bases not matched to a gene: 8. Per germline, CDR1 MNHEY and CDR2 SVGAGI. CDR3 size: 14 residues. CDR3 coding DNA: TGTGCCAGCAGACTAGCGGGGGCCTCGGGGGAGCAGTACTTC. This encodes CASRLAGASGEQYF.

This clone appeared a single time. V gene TRBV6-1 combines with J gene TRBJ1-5, with unresolved D. The germline V and J ends were trimmed by 0 bases and 2 bases, with 8 bases remaining between them. Germline-derived CDR1 and CDR2 are MNHNS and SASEGT. There are 15 residues in the CDR3. In nucleotides, the CDR3 is TGTGCCAGCAGTGAAGCGCGACATCGCAATCAGCCCCAGCATTTT. Protein: CASSEARHRNQPQHF.

This sequence joins TRBV11-1 and TRBJ2-7; D remains ambiguous. V shed 7 bases and J shed 2 bases, with 9 bases lying between them. This CDR3 region has 12 residues. CDR1 and CDR2 (germline): SGHAT, FQDESV (reference sequence). CDR3 amino acids: CASTTSPYEQYF. CDR3 DNA: TGTGCCAGCACCACAAGTCCCTACGAGCAGTACTTC.

The rearrangement links TRBV4-1 to TRBJ2-5, with TRBD2 matching 9 bases. V was clipped by 4 bases and J by 3 bases; unmatched bases: 15. Germline-derived CDR1 and CDR2 are MGHRA and YSYEKL. The CDR3 length is 18 residues. This CDR3 reads CASSPIFYSGLAEETQYF. The DNA for the CDR3 is TGCGCCAGCAGCCCTATTTTTTATTCGGGACTAGCAGAAGAGACCCAGTACTTC.

A few counts support this clone. This rearrangement joins TRBV30 to TRBJ2-5; no firm D call. The CDR3 contains 12 residues. Deletions cut 0 bases from V and 5 bases from J, with 7 bases between. The V gene's germline CDR1 is GTSNPN and CDR2 SVGIG (reference sequence). The CDR3 here is CAWSVSRETQYF. CDR3 DNA sequence: TGTGCCTGGAGTGTATCTCGGGAGACCCAGTACTTC.

The chain employs TRBV9 and TRBJ2-5; 8 bases agree with TRBD2. Trimming cost V 2 bases and J 7 bases; bases outside gene matches: 7. The germline V gene has CDR1 SGDLS and CDR2 YYNGEE. This CDR3 is built from 14 residues. The CDR3 region has the DNA TGTGCCAGCAGCGTCGCCGGGAGGGTCGCGACCCAGTACTTC. Encoded protein: CASSVAGRVATQYF. Full variable domain (missing parts from reference TRBV9 and TRBJ2-5): DSGVTQTPKHLITATGQRVTLRCSPRSGDLSVYWYQQSLDQGLQFLIQYYNGEERAKGNILERFSAQQFPDLHSELNLSSLELGDSALYFCASSVAGRVATQYFGPGTRLLVL.

This clone was recorded many times. The chain employs TRBV5-1 and TRBJ1-1, with D perhaps matching TRBD1 (6 bases). This CDR3 comprises 14 residues. V lost 4 bases and J 4 bases, leaving 14 bases between the germline ends. Germline assignment: CDR1 SGHRS and CDR2 YFSETQ. In DNA form, the CDR3 reads TGCGCCAGCAGCATGCAGGGGCAGGGCACTGAAGCTTTCTTT. This translates into CASSMQGQGTEAFF.

J is TRBJ2-2 and V is TRBV28, with a tentative D call TRBD2 (6 bases). CDR1 and CDR2 (germline): MDHEN, SYDVKM. The CDR3 has 14 residues. Between the trimmed V and J ends, which lost 7 bases and 4 bases, there was a span of 13 bases. In DNA, the CDR3 is TGTGCCAGCACCCCCGGGGGACGCACCGGGGAGCTGTTTTTT. It encodes CASTPGGRTGELFF.

The chain links TRBV4-1 to TRBJ2-1; D uncertain. The CDR3 runs 16 residues. The V end was cut by 4 bases, the J end by 0 bases, with 13 bases between. The germline CDR1 and CDR2 sequences are MGHRA and YSYEKL. CDR3 amino acids: CASSPNPMSSYNEQFF. The CDR3 region has the DNA TGCGCCAGCAGCCCGAACCCAATGAGCTCCTACAATGAGCAGTTCTTC.

This chain links TRBV4-2 with TRBJ1-3; D gene uncertain. The germline gives CDR1 LGHNA, CDR2 YNFKEQ. The germline V and J ends were trimmed by 4 bases and 8 bases, with 9 bases remaining between them. The CDR3 length is 12 residues. The chain's CDR3 is CASSPTFDTIYF. The CDR3 DNA follows: TGTGCCAGCAGCCCCACTTTTGACACCATATATTTT.

This clone has more than one count but fewer than ten. The gene calls are TRBV6-1 and TRBJ2-7; 8 bases are shared with TRBD2. This CDR3 spans 15 amino acids. Germline lookup yields CDR1 MNHNS and CDR2 SASEGT. The V segment lost 2 bases and the J segment 4 bases; nucleotides outside the gene matches: 7. Written as DNA, the CDR3 is TGTGCCAGCAGTGAACCCAGCGGGAGAGGGTACGAGCAGTACTTC. Protein product: CASSEPSGRGYEQYF.

The CDR3 protein is CASTTPQPGLAGESGGELFF. CDR3 sequence (DNA): TGTGCCAGCACTACACCTCAACCGGGACTAGCGGGAGAGTCGGGCGGGGAGCTGTTTTTT. This chain uses TRBV4-2 with TRBJ2-2; 14 positions match TRBD2. The CDR3 is 20 amino acids. Trimming at V came to 7 bases and at J to 7 bases, leaving 20 bases not matched to a gene. Per germline, CDR1 LGHNA and CDR2 YNFKEQ.

This chain connects TRBV6-5 to TRBJ2-7; TRBD1 is a possible D gene (6 bases). V was trimmed by 2 bases and J by 5 bases, leaving 13 bases between them. Germline assignment: CDR1 MNHEY and CDR2 SVGAGI. The CDR3 extends over 14 amino acids. In DNA, the CDR3 is TGTGCCAGCAGTTACACCAGGGGACGTCACGAGCAGTACTTC. This sequence encodes CASSYTRGRHEQYF.

V is TRBV4-3 and J is TRBJ2-3; TRBD1 might be the D (6 bases). The CDR3 runs 18 residues. Trimming removed 0 bases from V and 2 bases from J, with 18 bases in between. CDR1 LGHNA and CDR2 YSLEER come from the germline V gene. CDR3 amino acids: CASSQDPRQASFTDTQYF. CDR3 nucleotide sequence: TGCGCCAGCAGCCAAGATCCCCGACAGGCCTCCTTCACAGATACGCAGTATTTT.

The genes are TRBV5-1 and TRBJ1-1; the D gene is possibly TRBD1 (5 bases). Germline V gene sequence: CDR1 SGHRS, CDR2 YFSETQ. The germline V and J ends were trimmed by 4 bases and 6 bases, with 7 bases remaining between them. The CDR3 length is 11 residues. CDR3 sequence reads: CASSLGPEAFF. The CDR3 DNA follows: TGCGCCAGCAGCCTGGGGCCTGAAGCTTTCTTT.

The rearrangement uses TRBV5-1 and TRBJ2-5, with TRBD2 identical over 7 bases. CDR3 size: 17 residues. The J segment lost 0 bases and the V segment lost 4 bases, leaving 12 bases of the junction unmatched. CDR1 and CDR2 (germline): SGHRS, YFSETQ. The CDR3 here is CASSPGIGRPNQETQYF. Here the CDR3 DNA reads TGCGCCAGCAGCCCTGGGATCGGGAGGCCCAACCAAGAGACCCAGTACTTC. Full variable domain (remainder filled in from reference TRBV5-1 and TRBJ2-5): KAGVTQTPRYLIKTRGQQVTLSCSPISGHRSVSWYQQTPGQGLQFLFEYFSETQRNKGNFPGRFSGRQFSNSRSEMNVSTLELGDSALYLCASSPGIGRPNQETQYFGPGTRLLVL.

The V gene is TRBV6-5, the J gene TRBJ2-7; maybe TRBD2 (6 bases). The CDR3 has 14 amino acids. V gave up 2 bases and J gave up 4 bases, with 12 bases separating them. The germline gives CDR1 MNHEY, CDR2 SVGAGI. CDR3 sequence reads: CASSYTPGGYEQYF. The DNA of the CDR3 is TGTGCCAGCAGTTACACCCCCGGAGGGTACGAGCAGTACTTC.

The chain links TRBV7-8 to TRBJ1-5; D gene uncertain. V was pared by 4 bases and J by 4 bases, with 8 bases between. CDR3 length: 13 amino acids. Germline CDR1 reads SGHVS; CDR2 reads FQNEAQ. CDR3 sequence reads: CASSSRDNQPQHF. In DNA form, the CDR3 reads TGTGCCAGCAGCTCACGAGATAATCAGCCCCAGCATTTT.

The rearrangement joins TRBV7-6 to TRBJ2-1; 13 bases line up with TRBD2. Germline-derived CDR1 and CDR2 are SGHVS and FNYEAQ. Germline trimming cut 5 bases from V and 4 bases from J; bases unmatched to any gene: 8. The CDR3 covers 17 residues. CDR3 residues: CASSPRTSGSGYNEQFF. The CDR3 nucleotides read TGTGCCAGCAGCCCTAGGACTAGCGGGAGTGGGTACAATGAGCAGTTCTTC.

This chain joins TRBV7-2 and TRBJ1-2; 8 positions agree with TRBD1. This CDR3 comprises 13 residues. V was clipped by 6 bases and J by 6 bases; unmatched bases: 6. Germline lookup yields CDR1 SGHTA and CDR2 FQGNSA. The CDR3 DNA follows: TGTGCCAGCAGTCCGGACAGGGAGGATGGCTACACCTTC. It specifies CASSPDREDGYTF.

The CDR3 DNA reads TGTGCCAGTACTGGGGGCAGGAACAATCAGCCCCAGCATTTT. Its protein is CASTGGRNNQPQHF. The chain is built from TRBV19 and TRBJ1-5, with D tentatively TRBD1 (6 bases). The length of the CDR3 is 14 residues. Germline V gives CDR1 LNHDA, CDR2 SQIVND (reference sequence). The V end was cut by 7 bases, the J end by 3 bases, with 13 bases between.

V and J are TRBV15 and TRBJ2-7; no reliable D call. The CDR3 contains 12 residues. Germline CDR1 reads LNHNV; CDR2 reads YYDKDF (reference sequence). Trimming pared 3 bases from V and 6 bases from J, leaving 9 bases between. CDR3 bases: TGTGCCACCAGCAGGGCGGCTACCGAGCAGTACTTC. Protein product: CATSRAATEQYF.

The gene calls are TRBV6-6 and TRBJ2-7; 8 bases agree with TRBD1. Germline V gene lookup returns CDR1 MNHNY and CDR2 SVGAGI (reference sequence). Losses at the gene ends were 4 bases for V and 5 bases for J; bases not matched to a gene: 7. This CDR3 spans 14 amino acids. The CDR3 region is CASSSGQVYNEQYF. The DNA of the CDR3 is TGTGCCAGCAGTTCGGGACAGGTATACAACGAGCAGTACTTC.

The V and J genes are TRBV5-1 and TRBJ1-6, with TRBD1 matching 7 bases. The CDR3 spans 16 residues. Trimming cost V 4 bases and J 1 base; bases outside gene matches: 5. In germline, CDR1 is SGHRS, CDR2 YFSETQ. The CDR3 loop is CASSTGDVSYNSPLHF. CDR3 in DNA: TGCGCCAGCAGCACAGGGGATGTATCCTATAATTCACCCCTCCACTTT.

This sequence joins TRBV4-2 and TRBJ1-5, with D maybe TRBD1 (6 bases). This CDR3 region has 15 residues. Deletions cut 0 bases from V and 1 base from J, with 7 bases between. From germline, CDR1 is LGHNA and CDR2 YNFKEQ. CDR3 residues: CASSQDGGSNQPQHF. CDR3 nucleotides: TGTGCCAGCAGCCAAGATGGGGGCAGCAATCAGCCCCAGCATTTT.

This clone was observed a handful of times. The chain has TRBV18 and TRBJ1-1; perhaps TRBD1 as D (6 bases). This CDR3 is built from 15 residues. CDR1 and CDR2 (germline): KGHSH, LQKENI. Trimming cost V 1 base and J 1 base, with 10 bases left between them. The CDR3 reads CASSPQGTQNTEAFF. DNA of the CDR3: TGTGCCAGCTCACCACAAGGGACACAGAACACTGAAGCTTTCTTT.

V and J are TRBV6-1 and TRBJ1-2; 7 positions match TRBD1. There are 13 residues in the CDR3. Germline lookup yields CDR1 MNHNS and CDR2 SASEGT. J gave up 6 bases and V 2 bases, and 3 bases lay outside the gene matches. The CDR3 DNA reads as TGTGCCAGCAGTGAACATCAGGGGGATGGCTACACCTTC. Amino acids: CASSEHQGDGYTF.

This clone has only one observation. V gene TRBV4-2 combines with J gene TRBJ1-4; D is undetermined. This CDR3 contains 15 residues. CDR1 is LGHNA and CDR2 is YNFKEQ in the germline V gene. V lost 4 bases and J 6 bases, leaving 15 bases between the germline ends. This CDR3 reads CASSPPLRGHEKLFF. The CDR3 coding sequence is TGTGCCAGCAGCCCCCCCCTCAGAGGTCATGAAAAACTGTTTTTT.

This chain uses TRBV28 with TRBJ2-7, with D possibly being TRBD2 (6 bases). The CDR3 spans 13 residues. V lost 10 bases and J lost 0, with 13 bases in between. From germline, CDR1 is MDHEN and CDR2 SYDVKM. This CDR3 is CATWDGSSYEQYF. The CDR3 DNA reads TGTGCCACTTGGGACGGGAGCTCCTACGAGCAGTACTTC. The full variable domain, its missing parts supplied by reference TRBV28 and TRBJ2-7, is DVKVTQSSRYLVKRTGEKVFLECVQDMDHENMFWYRQDPGLGLRLIYFSYDVKMKEKGDIPEGYSVSREKKERFSLILESASTNQTSMYLCATWDGSSYEQYFGPGTRLTVT.

This clone was detected only a few times. CDR3 loop: CASSSPGAGANVLTF. As DNA, the CDR3 is TGCGCCAGCAGCTCCCCAGGGGCTGGGGCCAACGTCCTGACTTTC. This chain connects TRBV5-1 to TRBJ2-6; a possible D gene is TRBD1 (6 bases). The CDR3 extends over 15 amino acids. Germline CDR1 reads SGHRS; CDR2 reads YFSETQ. V was clipped by 3 bases and J by 2 bases, with 9 bases between them.

This chain joins TRBV27 and TRBJ2-7; D may be TRBD1 (6 bases). V lost 6 bases and J lost 4, with 22 bases in between. The CDR3 is made up of 16 amino acids. CDR1 and CDR2 from the germline V gene are MNHEY and SMNVEV (reference sequence). CDR3 DNA: TGTGCCAGCAGCCGGTCATCCGGGACATTACTGTACGAGCAGTACTTC. This gives the protein CASSRSSGTLLYEQYF.

This chain connects TRBV10-3 to TRBJ2-7; D gene uncertain. Trimming cost V 0 bases and J 1 base, with 7 bases left between them. Germline V gene data show CDR1 as ENHRY and CDR2 as SYGVKD. CDR3 length equals 14 residues. The CDR3 loop reads CAISESAPSYEQYF. The CDR3 DNA reads as TGTGCCATCAGTGAGTCTGCGCCTTCCTACGAGCAGTACTTC.